A single sample is the source of the 5 T cell receptor beta chains below, sequenced in a study of OX40 agonist ivuxolimab in advanced cancers. TCRdb's copy holds only in-frame clones and misses some; the assay was immunoSEQ multiplex PCR. The sample lists around 70,000 clones, roughly 88% occurring once. The source was CD4+ or CD8+ T cells sorted from blood, collected in a trial of the OX40 agonist ivuxolimab. These TCRs come from an adult with an advanced solid tumor such as melanoma, head and neck, liver or kidney cancer.

DNA for the CDR3: TGTGCCAGCAGTTTATTGGGGGCGTCTGGCTACACCTTC. Its protein is CASSLLGASGYTF. The chain combines TRBV28 with TRBJ1-2; D is perhaps TRBD1 (6 bases). Trimming took off 1 base at V and 7 bases at J, with 10 bases between the two ends. This CDR3 has 13 residues. Germline V lookup: CDR1 MDHEN, CDR2 SYDVKM.

In its sample, this clone was seen once. The V gene is TRBV7-3, the J gene TRBJ1-1; 8 bases align to TRBD1. There are 15 residues in the CDR3. V gave up 5 bases and J gave up 4 bases; unmatched junction bases: 9. CDR1 SGHTA and CDR2 FQGTGA come from the germline V gene. The CDR3 here is CASSTTAGGRTEAFF. CDR3 bases: TGTGCCAGCAGCACAACCGCAGGGGGCCGCACTGAAGCTTTCTTT.

The J gene is TRBJ2-1, the V gene TRBV25-1, with D uncertain. The V gene lost 0 bases and the J gene lost 4 bases, with 7 bases spanning the gap. The germline V gene encodes CDR1 MGHDK and CDR2 SYGVNS. The CDR3 length is 14 residues. The CDR3 sequence is CASSEYPEYNEQFF. The DNA of the CDR3 is TGTGCCAGCAGTGAATATCCCGAGTACAATGAGCAGTTCTTC.

V usage is TRBV11-3 and J usage is TRBJ2-7; tentatively, D is TRBD2 (5 bases). V lost 5 bases and J 4 bases, leaving 15 bases between the germline ends. Germline V lookup: CDR1 SGHNT, CDR2 YENEEA. CDR3 length: 14 amino acids. CDR3 sequence: CASSPAGRGYEQYF. The CDR3 nucleotides are TGTGCCAGCAGCCCTGCGGGCAGAGGATACGAGCAGTACTTC.

The table lists this clone with a count of one. The rearrangement uses TRBV6-5 and TRBJ2-3, with D tentatively TRBD2 (5 bases). CDR1 and CDR2 from the germline V gene are MNHEY and SVGAGI. CDR3 length equals 15 residues. Trimming left V 3 bases short and J 3 bases short, with 13 bases between. DNA of the CDR3: TGTGCCAGCAGTTATAGTGATAGCGATACAGATACGCAGTATTTT. Its translation: CASSYSDSDTDTQYF.